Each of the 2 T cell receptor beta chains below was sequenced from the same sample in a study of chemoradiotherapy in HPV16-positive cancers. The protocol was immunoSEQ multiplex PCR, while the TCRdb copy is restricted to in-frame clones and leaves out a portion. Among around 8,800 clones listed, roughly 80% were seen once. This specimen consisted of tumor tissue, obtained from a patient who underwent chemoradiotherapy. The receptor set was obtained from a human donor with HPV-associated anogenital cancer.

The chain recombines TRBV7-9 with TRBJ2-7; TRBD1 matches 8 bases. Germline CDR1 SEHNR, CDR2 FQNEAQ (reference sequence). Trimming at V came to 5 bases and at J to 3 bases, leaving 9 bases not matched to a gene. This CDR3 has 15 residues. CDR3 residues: CASSPRTGLRYEQYF. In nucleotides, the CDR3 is TGTGCCAGCAGCCCCCGGACAGGGTTGCGCTACGAGCAGTACTTC.

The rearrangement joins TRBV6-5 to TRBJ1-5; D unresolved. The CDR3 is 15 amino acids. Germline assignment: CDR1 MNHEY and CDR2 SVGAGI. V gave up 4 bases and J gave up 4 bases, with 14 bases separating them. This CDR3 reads CASSLVAGGNQPQHF. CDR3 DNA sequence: TGTGCCAGCAGTTTAGTTGCAGGTGGGAATCAGCCCCAGCATTTT.